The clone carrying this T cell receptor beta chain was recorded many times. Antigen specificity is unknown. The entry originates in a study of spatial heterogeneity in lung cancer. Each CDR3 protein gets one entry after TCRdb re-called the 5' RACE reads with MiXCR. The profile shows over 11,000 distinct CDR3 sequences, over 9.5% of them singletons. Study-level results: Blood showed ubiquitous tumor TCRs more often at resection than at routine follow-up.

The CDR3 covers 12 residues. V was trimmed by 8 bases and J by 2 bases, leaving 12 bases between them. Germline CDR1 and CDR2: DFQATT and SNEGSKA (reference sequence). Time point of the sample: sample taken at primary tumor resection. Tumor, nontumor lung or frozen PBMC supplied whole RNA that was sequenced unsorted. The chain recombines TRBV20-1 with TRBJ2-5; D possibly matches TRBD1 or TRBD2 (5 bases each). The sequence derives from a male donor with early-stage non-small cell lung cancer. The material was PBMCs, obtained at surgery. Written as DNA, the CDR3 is TGCAGTTATCCGGGACGTCAAGAGACCCAGTACTTC. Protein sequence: CSYPGRQETQYF.